This T cell receptor beta chain was captured by sequencing in a study of Ad26.COV2.S vaccination and SARS-CoV-2 variants (dated by TCRdb to the early 2020s). Study-level background: Vaccine-arm donors came from COV1001, a multicentre, randomized, double-blind, placebo-controlled phase I-IIa trial of Ad26.COV2.S in healthy adults. Dosing of Ad26.COV2.S was intramuscular, at either 5x10^10 or 1x10^11 viral particles, delivered as one shot or as two shots spaced 56 days apart. A total of 32 samples were included in the TCR-sequenced set, comprising about 20 Ad26.COV2.S vaccine recipients, 5 placebo recipients and 8 SARS-CoV-2 convalescent individuals. TCRbeta repertoire sequencing served as the tool for gauging how specific and how broad the SARS-CoV-2-reactive T cell receptors were following Ad26.COV2.S vaccination. Trial participants were randomized into five groups of five, in which low-dose or high-dose Ad26.COV2.S was given once or twice, or placebo was given on both occasions. Blinding of investigators to trial group allocation was maintained during experiments and outcome assessment.

TCRbeta CDR3 regions were sequenced with the immunoSEQ Assay. After extraction, genomic DNA underwent amplification by bias-controlled multiplex PCR, followed by high-throughput sequencing. From the authors' description of their analysis: Collapsing and filtering of sequences were performed to quantify the absolute abundance of each unique TCRbeta CDR3 region. T cell fraction was estimated by normalization of TCRbeta template counts to usable DNA, with usable DNA being measured through amplification of reference genes present in all nucleated cells. Repertoire TCRs were annotated as SARS-CoV-2-specific when V gene, CDR3 amino acid sequence and J gene were exactly matched to a known reactive TCR set. MIRA supplied the reference SARS-CoV-2 TCR set, which was filtered for enrichment in COVID-19-positive ImmuneCODE repertoires so that public or cross-reactive TCRs were removed. Based on the MIRA antigens, annotated TCRs were further analysed at the level of specific ORF or position within ORF. Breadth was defined as the number of annotated unique rearrangements divided by the total number of unique productive rearrangements, and depth was defined as the summed frequency of the annotated unique rearrangements. Two-sided Wilcoxon rank-sum tests were used to compare TCR breadth between groups. TCRdb took over this immuneACCESS table, retaining in-frame rearrangements with V and J assigned. Such tables are incomplete; in checked studies, under half of the missing clones stem from an unresolved V gene, and the remainder is unexplained. That table is the source of V, J and clone size, and D and trimming were worked out from the DNA. Within this sample are about 400,000 clones, with around 91% of them counted one time only. Around 2% of the sample is taken by the ten largest.

The label giving this sample's treatment or condition can be read as: about 20 received Ad26.COV2.S at low or high dose, single or two shots; 5 received placebo; per-sample allocation not given. Repertoires of vaccine and placebo recipients were sequenced from samples collected on day 63 after the first injection. Between 29 July and 7 August 2020, Cohort 1b enrolled 25 adults aged 18-55 years at one site in Boston, USA. Ad26.COV2.S was a replication-incompetent adenovirus type 26 vector that expressed a prefusion-stabilized SARS-CoV-2 spike protein derived from the original Wuhan strain. On this clone: The target of this receptor is not known. No base-level quality is on record; no much larger clone is a single base apart.

Summary of the overall study and its limitations: The study lacked the statistical power to compare responses across vaccine doses or regimens. Vaccine and placebo recipients had comparable non-spike TCR breadth, which fits with the vaccine containing only spike. Compared with placebo recipients, Ad26.COV2.S recipients showed higher spike-specific TCR breadth (P = 0.0014). After vaccination, substantial breadth of spike-specific CD8+ and CD4+ T cell responses was reported. The authors noted that the TCR breadth and depth analyses may have underestimated total T cell responses.

The CDR3, cysteine through phenylalanine, is 14 amino acids long. Only the CDR3 part of the read is kept: 42 bases, read in frame from the first base. Taken from the germline V gene (reference sequence), the CDR1 and CDR2 loops are LNHDA and SQIVND. V lost 3 bases and J lost 5 bases; the stretch between them is 14 bases long. Sequenced material: peripheral blood, taken in a trial of Ad26.COV2.S vaccine versus placebo. The chain is assembled from TRBV19 and TRBJ2-7, with the D call perhaps TRBD1 or TRBD2, as 5 bases match in each case. This TCR came from a person aged 18 to 59 who received the Ad26.COV2.S COVID-19 vaccine or a placebo. The CDR3 in this case is CASSIRQGVDEQYF. The DNA is as follows: TGTGCCAGTAGTATTAGGCAGGGAGTCGACGAGCAGTACTTC.